This T cell receptor beta chain is drawn from a study of control samples from healthy donors and cancer patients. This clone has only a few counts. TCRdb keeps only in-frame clones here, not all; method: immunoSEQ multiplex PCR. The data show some 98,000 clones, less than 85% seen once. This CDR3 is 14 amino acids long. The V gene lost 0 bases and the J gene lost 6 bases, with 11 bases spanning the gap. The germline gives CDR1 LNHNV, CDR2 YYDKDF (reference sequence). The receptor was isolated from a man between 65 and 85 years old with lung cancer. The chain recombines TRBV15 with TRBJ1-1; D not resolved. Sequenced material: PBMCs. CDR3: CATSRDSGSPEAFF. The CDR3 nucleotides read TGTGCCACCAGCAGAGATTCCGGCTCGCCTGAAGCTTTCTTT.